A selection of T cell receptor beta chains follows, all from one sample in a study of blood T cell repertoires in COVID-19. Some clones are missing from TCRdb's copy, which holds only in-frame ones; the method was immunoSEQ multiplex PCR. The sample yields around 58,000 clones, around 93% seen once. Material: peripheral blood. These receptors all come from an older woman with active or convalescent COVID-19. CDR3s include the opening cysteine and the closing phenylalanine or tryptophan. A D gene is named only where the DNA matches it firmly. Rows give clone size only sometimes, using once, few, many, or a class for an expanded clone.

-,once,TRBJ1-6,TRBV7-9,CAWEQVYNSPLHF,TGTGCCTGGGAACAGGTCTATAATTCACCCCTCCACTTT
-,-,TRBJ1-1,TRBV11-2,CASSLSPQGYEAFF,TGTGCCAGCAGCTTATCTCCCCAGGGGTATGAAGCTTTCTTT
TRBD2,-,TRBJ2-1,TRBV24-1,CATSGTSGATYNEQFF,TGTGCCACCAGTGGAACTAGCGGGGCTACCTACAATGAGCAGTTCTTC
-,-,TRBJ1-1,TRBV7-9,CASSLSGNTEAFF,TGTGCCAGCAGCTTATCCGGGAACACTGAAGCTTTCTTT
TRBD1,-,TRBJ2-7,TRBV2,CASSGTGNMGEQYF,TGTGCCAGCAGTGGGACAGGAAATATGGGTGAGCAGTACTTC
TRBD2,-,TRBJ2-1,TRBV7-9,CASSSGLAVHNEQFF,TGTGCCAGCAGCTCCGGACTAGCGGTTCACAATGAGCAGTTCTTC
-,-,TRBJ2-3,TRBV18,CASALTSGTDTQYF,TGTGCCAGCGCGCTGACTTCCGGCACAGATACGCAGTATTTT
TRBD2,-,TRBJ2-3,TRBV19,CASSIPSGGSTDTQYF,TGTGCCAGTAGTATCCCTAGCGGGGGAAGCACAGATACGCAGTATTTT
-,-,TRBJ2-1,TRBV28,CASRGPVRDNEQFF,TGTGCCAGCAGGGGCCCCGTTCGAGACAATGAGCAGTTCTTC
TRBD2,-,TRBJ2-1,TRBV4-2,CASSLGTSGRNEQFF,TGTGCCAGCAGCCTTGGGACTAGCGGGAGGAATGAGCAGTTCTTC
TRBD1,once,TRBJ1-2,TRBV4-1,CASSRNRDRVGGYTF,TGCGCCAGCAGTCGGAACCGGGACAGGGTGGGTGGCTACACCTTC
-,-,TRBJ1-4,TRBV28,CASSLFTGGNEKLFF,TGTGCCAGCAGTTTATTCACGGGGGGAAATGAAAAACTGTTTTTT
TRBD2,once,TRBJ2-7,TRBV6-2/TRBV6-3,CASSLTSGNTYEQYF,TGTGCCAGCAGCCTGACTAGCGGGAATACCTACGAGCAGTACTTC
TRBD2,-,TRBJ2-5,TRBV28,CASGSGGQETQYF,TGTGCCAGCGGGTCGGGGGGGCAAGAGACCCAGTACTTC
-,-,TRBJ2-4,TRBV5-4,CASSLVGDNIQYF,TGTGCCAGCAGCTTGGTCGGTGATAACATTCAGTACTTC
TRBD1,-,TRBJ1-1,TRBV3-1/TRBV3-2,CASSPPTGQVTEAFF,TGTGCCAGCAGTCCCCCGACAGGGCAAGTCACTGAAGCTTTCTTT